This T cell receptor beta chain originates from a study of blood T cells in healthy people across ages (dated by TCRdb to 2013 to 2016). Looking at the study overall: In model experiments, roughly one uniquely barcoded TCR beta cDNA molecule per two T cells was captured by template switching. The study measured age-related changes in TCR beta repertoire diversity using deep sequencing normalized with unique cDNA molecular identifiers. Donors were grouped into four age groups: young (average 16 years), middle-aged (roughly 37), aged (around 60) and long-lived (just over 80). Donors of different ages were randomly distributed across sequencing lanes to avoid experimental bias. The study analyzed two additional independent replicas of 1 million unique cDNA reads from the same blood draw for two donors, one aged 18 to 29 and one aged 80 or older.

Library prep was done by 5' RACE. Sequencing took place on an Illumina HiSeq 2500. A second PCR of roughly 7 to 12 cycles was run with a J-beta primer mix and a sample-barcoded 5' primer. Each TCR beta cDNA molecule received a unique molecular identifier from a template-switch 5' adaptor carrying 12 random nucleotides. Each sample yielded at least 3 million CDR3-containing paired-end reads. The Mint cDNA synthesis kit, primed by a TRBC-specific oligonucleotide, was used to synthesize first-strand cDNA from all RNA. Following uracil-DNA glycosylase treatment, a first 18-cycle PCR with universal primers M1SS and BC2_uni_R was performed on all cDNA. In the paper's pipeline: Normalization of each sample was performed by random selection of 1 million high-quality reads, each carrying a distinct molecular identifier. Instead of being binned into consensus sequences, reads that shared molecular identifiers were thrown out. CDR3 identification, clonotype clustering and error correction used MiTCR with a Q25 quality threshold and the strictest error-elimination algorithm. A nonparametric unseen species model with Euler transformation was used to estimate a lower bound on total TCR beta diversity. TCRdb reworked the public reads: Q25 trimming with fastp, MiXCR clone assembly, productive beta chains retained. Here each entry gathers all rows of one CDR3 protein and keeps the most common genes and DNA. The V and J calls were determined by TCRdb, not by the authors. The sample yields 380,000 or so distinct CDR3 sequences; about 49% were counted once. The ten largest account for 51% of the sample.

This clonotype was seen a single time. The specificity of this receptor is unknown. A much larger clone is a single base away; this may be a read error. Donors were 40 or so systemically healthy Caucasian individuals from Russia aged roughly 6 to 90 years. Approximately 9.3 milliliters of peripheral blood were drawn from each donor into EDTA-treated Vacutainer tubes. Ficoll-Paque density-gradient centrifugation was used to isolate PBMCs, with at least 6.5 million per sample. Trizol reagent was used to extract total RNA from PBMCs, with at least 6 micrograms per sample. For every donor, flow cytometry on a PBMC aliquot measured the percentage of naive CD45RAhigh/CD27high T cells. Ends trimmed: V by 3 bases, J by 11 bases; bases unmatched to a gene: 14. In the germline V gene (reference sequence), CDR1 corresponds to DFQATT and CDR2 to SNEGSKA. The CDR3 has 15 amino acids, counting the end cysteine and phenylalanine. Only the CDR3 portion is preserved as DNA: 45 bases, with reading frame beginning at the first base.

Study-wide conclusions, independent of this receptor: The long-lived group showed more naive CD4+ T cells, fewer expanded clones and increased TCR diversity than the aged group, suggesting age selection. Conclusive comparison of naive and antigen-experienced compartments was prevented by the profiling of bulk unsorted PBMCs. Because donor CMV infection status was unknown, age-related changes in expanded clonotypes were potentially confounded. There was a strong correlation between observed TCR beta diversity and the percentage of naive T cells measured by flow cytometry. Observed TCR beta diversity per million T cells fell roughly linearly with age, and a significant reduction was already apparent by age about 36. Estimates of total diversity based on one million sequenced T cells were considered lower bounds and underestimates.

This TCR was sampled from a man aged 55 to 70 in good health. The rearranged chain carries TRBV20-1 and TRBJ2-5, and 11 junctional nucleotides match TRBD2. The sequenced material came from blood. The DNA sequence is given as TGCAGTGCTAGGGAGGGACTAGCGGACTACAATGAGCAGTACTTC. This gives the protein CSAREGLADYNEQYF.